The present entry profiles one TCR beta chain with its context. Antigen unknown. The data stem from a study of lymphopenia after photon versus proton radiotherapy. Study-level findings and limits: Relative stability marked proton patients; photon patients lost diversity and naive cells. Post-nadir diversity loss with photons came from oligoclonal expansion, particularly CD8+ Temra cells.

The ends lost 2 bases at V and 7 bases at J; junction bases unmatched: 2. The CDR3 contains 14 residues. Per the germline V gene, CDR1 is SGHVS and CDR2 is FNYEAQ. Here immunoSEQ multiplex PCR was the method, and the copy in TCRdb shows in-frame clones only, minus some. This sample has some 30,000 clones, with 85% to 90% found just once. The rearrangement joins TRBV7-6 to TRBJ2-1; 10 bases are a match to TRBD2. The material was peripheral blood, obtained from a patient treated with photon-based radiotherapy. This receptor was obtained from a woman aged 45-59 years with pancreatic cancer. CDR3 loop: CASSLQTSGNEQFF. The CDR3 DNA follows: TGTGCCAGCAGCTTACAGACTAGCGGGAATGAGCAGTTCTTC.